The entry below gives a single TCR beta chain sequence along with its context. The target antigen is unknown. This sample stems from a study of T cells expressing NK-cell markers. CDR1 DFQATT and CDR2 SNEGSKA come from the germline V gene (reference sequence). The CDR3 covers 17 residues. TCRdb reprocessed the 5' RACE reads, keeping one entry per CDR3 protein, no DNA. The sample table sets out roughly 150,000 distinct CDR3 sequences. Overall study results and limits: For six donors, the dominant NKG2C+ clonotypes made up about 1.0-8% of their CD8+ T cells. The same clonotypes also predominated in the CD3+CD56-NKG2C+ fraction of several donors. Uncertainty persisted over the HCMV specificity of expanded NKG2C+ T cell clones.

J is TRBJ2-3 and V is TRBV20-1; the TCRdb D gene call, TRBD2, has no DNA to confirm it. Sequenced input: blood T cells: a sorted CD56 or NKG2C T cell subset, CD4+ or CD8+ T cells, or bulk PBMC T cells (not recorded which). The clonotype comes from a woman aged 18 to 75 in good health. CDR3 sequence reads: CSARVLRLAGYKDTQYF.